This note documents a single TCR beta chain sequence. The antigen remains undetermined. This entry comes from a study of T cells in tuberculosis. Study-level background: The T cells targeted glucose monomycolate, a mycobacterial lipid, via CD1B. Study conclusions and caveats: A GMM-specific repertoire classifier reached roughly 86% accuracy, AUROC roughly 0.87. The TCR-beta difference was not significant; alpha differences partly reflected length.

Each donor contributed 90,000 to 100,000 T cells on average, unsorted. Germline CDR1 SGHDN, CDR2 FVKESK. Trimming stripped 3 bases from V and 1 base from J, with 9 bases between. The CDR3 runs 14 residues. Assay used: immunoSEQ multiplex PCR; TCRdb lists only in-frame clones, some missing. This table holds 20,000 to 25,000 clones, about 97% found once. The chain couples TRBV14 to TRBJ1-1; possible D gene TRBD1, 6 bases. The receptor's source is a donor aged 10 to 29 with latent tuberculosis or without tuberculosis infection. The specimen sequenced was PBMCs. CDR3 amino acids: CASSQIGGNTEAFF. The CDR3, as DNA: TGTGCCAGCAGCCAGATAGGGGGGAACACTGAAGCTTTCTTT. Using reference TRBV14 and TRBJ1-1 for the parts outside the CDR3, the full variable domain is EAGVTQFPSHSVIEKGQTVTLRCDPISGHDNLYWYRRVMGKEIKFLLHFVKESKQDESGMPNNRFLAERTGGTYSTLKVQPAELEDSGVYFCASSQIGGNTEAFFGQGTRLTVV.